One and the same sample provided the 25 T cell receptor beta chains below, sequenced in a study of T cell responses to AZD1222 COVID-19 vaccine. Produced via immunoSEQ multiplex PCR; TCRdb's table is partial and in-frame only. The table has around 66,000 clones, 79% seen once; the top ten hold 23%. The starting material was peripheral blood, obtained on day 0 of MenACWY control vaccination. These TCRs come from an adult in good health.

This clone was seen more than once but under ten times. V is TRBV19 and J is TRBJ1-2, with D possibly being TRBD1 (5 bases). The V end lost 7 bases, the J end lost 5 bases, and 23 bases lay between the germline ends. Germline loops: CDR1 LNHDA, CDR2 SQIVND (reference sequence). This CDR3 comprises 16 residues. This CDR3 is CASTDSMRGLRYGYTF. The CDR3 nucleotides read TGTGCCAGTACCGACTCGATGCGGGGACTTAGGTATGGCTACACCTTC.

The chain combines TRBV30 with TRBJ1-2; D gene unclear. The CDR3 contains 11 residues. V was pared by 5 bases and J by 8 bases, with 12 bases between. Germline V gives CDR1 GTSNPN, CDR2 SVGIG (reference sequence). Here the CDR3 reads CAWQDIGGYTF. The CDR3, as DNA: TGTGCCTGGCAAGACATCGGCGGCTACACCTTC.

CDR3 residues: CSVTQPGVGKNIQYF. CDR3 nucleotides: TGCAGCGTTACACAGCCAGGGGTAGGCAAAAACATTCAGTACTTC. V and J are TRBV29-1 and TRBJ2-4; D possibly corresponds to TRBD1 (6 bases). V was clipped by 5 bases and J by 3 bases, with 17 bases between them. The CDR3 covers 15 residues. The germline gives CDR1 SQVTM, CDR2 ANQGSEA.

J is TRBJ1-4 and V is TRBV27; D unclear. CDR3 length: 15 amino acids. Trimming took 5 bases from V and 8 from J, leaving 18 bases between them. Germline-derived CDR1 and CDR2 are MNHEY and SMNVEV (reference sequence). CDR3 protein: CASSPAPGLGEKLFF. The CDR3 nucleotides read TGTGCCAGCAGTCCAGCCCCTGGCCTTGGGGAAAAACTGTTTTTT.

This clone has only one observation. The V and J genes are TRBV29-1 and TRBJ2-7; the D gene is possibly TRBD2 (5 bases). V lost 4 bases and J lost 1, with 11 bases in between. The germline V gene encodes CDR1 SQVTM and CDR2 ANQGSEA. The CDR3 length is 13 residues. This CDR3 is CSVAGSDSYEQYF. The CDR3 DNA reads TGCAGCGTTGCGGGGTCAGATTCCTACGAGCAGTACTTC.

This chain connects TRBV2 to TRBJ2-7; D is undetermined. The germline V and J ends were trimmed by 3 bases and 3 bases, with 6 bases remaining between them. The germline gives CDR1 SNHLY, CDR2 FYNNEI. CDR3 length: 12 amino acids. The CDR3 DNA is TGTGCCAGCAGTGAGTCGAACTACGAGCAGTACTTC. Translation: CASSESNYEQYF. The full variable domain, with the rest looked up from reference TRBV2 and TRBJ2-7, is EPEVTQTPSHQVTQMGQEVILRCVPISNHLYFYWYRQILGQKVEFLVSFYNNEISEKSEIFDDQFSVERPDGSNFTLKIRSTKLEDSAMYFCASSESNYEQYFGPGTRLTVT.

The chain couples TRBV7-9 to TRBJ2-1; D is possibly TRBD1 (6 bases). Trimming took 5 bases from V and 8 from J, leaving 10 bases between them. Germline V gives CDR1 SEHNR, CDR2 FQNEAQ (reference sequence). The CDR3 is made up of 12 amino acids. Written as DNA, the CDR3 is TGTGCCAGCAGCCTATCAGGGGATGAGCAGTTCTTC. Translated, it gives CASSLSGDEQFF.

The chain recombines TRBV20-1 with TRBJ2-1; D ambiguous. CDR3 length equals 11 residues. Trimming pared 3 bases from V and 6 bases from J, leaving 6 bases between. The germline CDR1 and CDR2 sequences are DFQATT and SNEGSKA (reference sequence). CDR3 DNA sequence: TGCAGTGCTAGCCTTTTCAATGAGCAGTTCTTC. Its translation is CSASLFNEQFF.

The CDR3 region has the DNA TGTGCCAGCAGTCCGACAGTTCCCAATCAGCCCCAGCATTTT. Amino acids: CASSPTVPNQPQHF. This sequence joins TRBV6-5 and TRBJ1-5, with D maybe TRBD1 (5 bases). Looked up from germline, CDR1 is MNHEY and CDR2 is SVGAGI. This CDR3 region has 14 residues. V was shortened by 5 bases and J by 3 bases, with 11 bases between the two germline ends.

The chain uses TRBV30 and TRBJ1-4; D remains ambiguous. This CDR3 has 14 amino acids. With 2 bases removed from V and 2 bases from J, the gap between germline ends came to 9 bases. The germline gives CDR1 GTSNPN, CDR2 SVGIG (reference sequence). The CDR3: CAWSTFETNEKLFF. The CDR3 bases are TGTGCCTGGAGTACTTTCGAGACTAATGAAAAACTGTTTTTT.

The chain recombines TRBV10-2 with TRBJ2-4; 7 bases match TRBD2. With 8 bases clipped from V and 0 bases from J, the junction kept 7 bases outside the gene matches. Germline-derived CDR1 and CDR2 are WSHSY and SAAADI. This CDR3 spans 15 amino acids. CDR3 in DNA: TGCGCCAGCGGTACGGGAGGACTAGCCAAAAACATTCAGTACTTC. This sequence encodes CASGTGGLAKNIQYF.

The rearrangement uses TRBV4-2 and TRBJ1-3; no firm D call. This CDR3 has 16 amino acids. Trimming pared 1 base from V and 1 base from J, leaving 11 bases between. Per germline, CDR1 LGHNA and CDR2 YNFKEQ. Here the CDR3 reads CASSQVFGMSGNTIYF. For the CDR3, the DNA is TGTGCCAGCAGCCAAGTATTCGGGATGTCTGGAAACACCATATATTTT.

This clone was observed once. The chain couples TRBV21-1 to TRBJ2-7; TRBD1, as called in the table, went unchecked against the DNA. TRBV21-1 counts as a pseudogene. This CDR3 is 16 amino acids long. CDR3 protein: CASSIAPRDRGDEQYF. In nucleotides, the CDR3 is TGTGCCAGCAGCATCGCGCCTCGGGACAGGGGAGACGAGCAGTACTTC.

The rearrangement links TRBV3-1 (or the pseudogene TRBV3-2) to TRBJ2-5; TRBD2 aligns across 13 bases. The CDR3 runs to 15 residues. Germline V gene sequence: CDR1 LGHDT, CDR2 YNNKEL (reference sequence). The J segment lost 2 bases and the V segment lost 4 bases, leaving 1 base of the junction unmatched. The DNA of the CDR3 is TGTGCCAGCAGCCCGACTAGCGGGGGGCAAGAGACCCAGTACTTC. Its protein is CASSPTSGGQETQYF.

This chain uses TRBV28 with TRBJ2-7; D is perhaps TRBD1 (6 bases). CDR1 is MDHEN, CDR2 SYDVKM, per germline. The CDR3 has 12 amino acids. Trimming took 5 bases from V and 11 from J, leaving 16 bases between them. The CDR3 DNA sequence: TGTGCCAGCAGTCCCGGGACACATCAGGAGTACTTC. This codes for CASSPGTHQEYF.

The CDR3 nucleotides are TGTGCCAGCAGCCCCCAGGGGGCTAGCTCTGGAAACACCATATATTTT. It encodes CASSPQGASSGNTIYF. The chain combines TRBV9 with TRBJ1-3; 8 bases match TRBD1. The CDR3 sequence is 16 residues long. The germline V gene encodes CDR1 SGDLS and CDR2 YYNGEE. V lost 4 bases to trimming and J lost 0 bases; unmatched junction nucleotides: 6.

The CDR3 sequence is CASSRIGPDYEQYF. The CDR3 bases are TGTGCCAGCAGCCGAATTGGACCTGACTACGAGCAGTACTTC. The chain has TRBV5-6 and TRBJ2-7; D is uncertain. The CDR3 spans 14 residues. V gave up 4 bases and J gave up 3 bases, with 14 bases separating them. Germline V CDR1 and CDR2: SGHDT, YYEEEE.

The chain is built from TRBV30 and TRBJ2-3; 9 bases line up with TRBD2. CDR1 is GTSNPN and CDR2 is SVGIG in the germline V gene (reference sequence). The CDR3 spans 13 residues. V was clipped by 4 bases and J by 2 bases; unmatched bases: 1. The CDR3 is CAWTSGVTDTQYF. For the CDR3, the DNA is TGTGCCTGGACTAGCGGGGTCACAGATACGCAGTATTTT.

This chain connects TRBV19 to TRBJ1-5; D is ambiguous. This CDR3 has 13 amino acids. V lost 7 bases and J 3 bases, leaving 10 bases between the germline ends. Germline V gene sequence: CDR1 LNHDA, CDR2 SQIVND (reference sequence). The CDR3 coding sequence is TGTGCCAGTACCCGGGCCCCCAATCAGCCCCAGCATTTT. It specifies CASTRAPNQPQHF.

V usage is TRBV28 and J usage is TRBJ2-2, with a possible D match to TRBD1 (6 bases). V was clipped by 6 bases and J by 5 bases, with 19 bases between them. Germline V CDR1 and CDR2: MDHEN, SYDVKM. The CDR3 extends over 16 amino acids. CDR3: CASSTVFEQGTGELFF. CDR3 DNA: TGTGCCAGCAGCACCGTCTTTGAACAGGGAACCGGGGAGCTGTTTTTT.

The chain is built from TRBV18 and TRBJ2-7; 8 nucleotides align to TRBD2. V lost 0 bases to trimming and J lost 4 bases; unmatched junction nucleotides: 11. The CDR3 loop spans 17 amino acids. Germline V gene lookup returns CDR1 KGHSH and CDR2 LQKENI. In DNA, the CDR3 is TGTGCCAGCTCACCACCACCGGCCGGGACTAGGGTTTACGAGCAGTACTTC. It codes for CASSPPPAGTRVYEQYF.

This clone was picked up a small number of times. The rearrangement uses TRBV2 and TRBJ1-1; D unclear. The germline V gene has CDR1 SNHLY and CDR2 FYNNEI. CDR3 size: 13 residues. With 7 bases removed from V and 1 base from J, the gap between germline ends came to 10 bases. The CDR3 loop is CASTWTPNTEAFF. In DNA form, the CDR3 reads TGTGCCAGCACCTGGACCCCGAACACTGAAGCTTTCTTT.

This clone is a singleton in its sample. The genes are TRBV27 and TRBJ2-7, with a tentative D call TRBD2 (6 bases). V dropped 6 bases and J dropped 2 bases, with 20 bases sitting between them. Germline V gene data show CDR1 as MNHEY and CDR2 as SMNVEV (reference sequence). CDR3 length: 16 amino acids. DNA for the CDR3: TGTGCCAGCAGCGTACCACTCGGGGGAGCTCCCTACGAGCAGTACTTC. Translating it yields CASSVPLGGAPYEQYF.

V is TRBV2 and J is TRBJ1-4; D ambiguous. CDR1 is SNHLY, CDR2 FYNNEI, per germline. CDR3 length equals 13 residues. V was cut by 4 bases and J by 5 bases, with 8 bases left in between. This CDR3 reads CASSVVRNEKLFF. The DNA of the CDR3 is TGTGCCAGCAGTGTTGTGCGCAATGAAAAACTGTTTTTT.

V usage is TRBV5-1 and J usage is TRBJ1-1; 10 bases are a match to TRBD1. Germline lookup yields CDR1 SGHRS and CDR2 YFSETQ. The junction had 5 bases not matched to a gene; V was cut back by 4 bases and J by 2 bases. The CDR3 contains 15 residues. The CDR3: CASSVDRGINTEAFF. CDR3 nucleotides: TGCGCCAGCAGCGTGGACAGGGGGATCAACACTGAAGCTTTCTTT.